This TCR beta chain was documented in a study of response to subunit inactivated influenza vaccine. Of note for this clonotype: Its specificity is not known.

Study observations and caveats: Few new T cells, the authors suggested, are recruited by each seasonal influenza vaccination.

TCRdb itself ran the RT-PCR reads through MiXCR, one entry per CDR3 protein. This sample yields a few hundred thousand distinct CDR3 sequences, of which 21% are seen a single time; roughly 10% belongs to the top ten. The CDR3 has 12 amino acids. The germline V and J ends were trimmed by 6 bases and 7 bases, with 13 bases remaining between them. Material: PBMCs from blood, obtained less than 22 months after vaccination. The clonotype was recovered from a man in his fifties or sixties who received an inactivated influenza vaccine. The chain is built from TRBV12-3 or TRBV12-4 and TRBJ2-7, with no clear D. This CDR3 reads CASSQGPWEQYF. The CDR3 bases are TGTGCCAGCAGCCAAGGACCGTGGGAGCAGTACTTC.